These 27 T cell receptor beta chains share one sample of origin, sequenced in a study of cytomegalovirus exposure and HLA in healthy donors. This PCR relied on a set of 60 Vbeta primers and 13 Jbeta primers. Here immunoSEQ multiplex PCR was the method, and the copy in TCRdb shows in-frame clones only, minus some. The table shows roughly 180,000 clones, with 80% to 85% occurring only once. The specimen was PBMCs. These receptors originate from a young man in good health and CMV-seronegative.

The V and J genes are TRBV7-6 and TRBJ2-7; 11 positions match TRBD2. The V segment lost 4 bases and the J segment 2 bases; nucleotides outside the gene matches: 4. Germline CDR1 SGHVS, CDR2 FNYEAQ. The CDR3 totals 15 residues. In DNA form, the CDR3 reads TGTGCCAGCAGCTCCCGACTAGCGGGAACCTACGAGCAGTACTTC. Amino acid sequence: CASSSRLAGTYEQYF.

The chain couples TRBV30 to TRBJ2-5; D perhaps matches TRBD2 (5 bases). Judging by the DNA end, TRBJ2-7 fits better; the J call may be wrong. The CDR3 is made up of 12 amino acids. Germline CDR1 GTSNPN, CDR2 SVGIG (reference sequence). The CDR3, as DNA: TGTGCCTGGAGTGTAGGCGGGTACGAGCAGTACTTC. It yields the protein CAWSVGGYEQYF.

The genes are TRBV14 and TRBJ2-1, with a weak D call TRBD1 (7 bases). Germline V gives CDR1 SGHDN, CDR2 FVKESK. V was pared by 2 bases and J by 0 bases, with 14 bases between. This CDR3 spans 17 amino acids. In nucleotides, the CDR3 is TGTGCCAGCAGCCAATTGGAGGGGGCCAGCTCCTACAATGAGCAGTTCTTC. Translating gives CASSQLEGASSYNEQFF.

V gene TRBV6-1 combines with J gene TRBJ1-5, with D possibly TRBD1 on 5 matching bases. The CDR3 covers 15 residues. Trimming cost V 8 bases and J 0 bases, with 14 bases left between them. CDR1 is MNHNS and CDR2 is SASEGT in the germline V gene. For the CDR3, the DNA is TGTGCCAGCGGGAGAACGGGGGATAGCAATCAGCCCCAGCATTTT. It specifies CASGRTGDSNQPQHF.

The chain has TRBV10-2 and TRBJ1-2; 10 nucleotides match TRBD1. Germline trimming cut 3 bases from V and 4 bases from J; bases unmatched to any gene: 8. Germline V gives CDR1 WSHSY, CDR2 SAAADI. The CDR3 runs to 16 residues. CDR3 sequence reads: CASSEGTGAPGYGYTF. The CDR3 DNA reads TGCGCCAGCAGTGAAGGGACAGGGGCACCTGGCTATGGCTACACCTTC.

This chain links TRBV27 with TRBJ1-5; TRBD1 matches 7 bases. The CDR3 contains 13 residues. Trimming cost V 5 bases and J 2 bases; bases outside gene matches: 0. Germline V CDR1 and CDR2: MNHEY, SMNVEV (reference sequence). CDR3 amino acids: CASSDRGNQPQHF. For the CDR3, the DNA is TGTGCCAGCAGTGACAGGGGCAATCAGCCCCAGCATTTT.

The chain combines TRBV10-2 with TRBJ2-7; D may be TRBD1 (7 bases). This CDR3 has 15 amino acids. The V gene lost 5 bases and the J gene lost 6 bases, with 20 bases spanning the gap. The V gene's germline CDR1 is WSHSY and CDR2 SAAADI. The CDR3 is CASSHPTGRGGEQYF. The CDR3, as DNA: TGCGCCAGCAGTCACCCGACAGGGCGGGGTGGCGAGCAGTACTTC.

The chain carries TRBV7-8 and TRBJ2-5, with D perhaps TRBD1 (6 bases). The CDR3 extends over 15 amino acids. V was trimmed by 5 bases and J by 1 base, leaving 14 bases between them. Germline V CDR1 and CDR2: SGHVS, FQNEAQ. CDR3 protein: CASSPLLGGQETQYF. CDR3 DNA sequence: TGTGCCAGCAGCCCCTTATTAGGGGGCCAAGAGACCCAGTACTTC.

V is TRBV14 and J is TRBJ1-1; TRBD1 agrees at 8 bases. Germline CDR1 SGHDN, CDR2 FVKESK. Trimming took 0 bases from V and 6 from J; bases not matched to a gene: 12. The CDR3 runs 17 residues. CDR3 loop: CASSQENRGFFNAEAFF. CDR3 DNA sequence: TGTGCCAGCAGCCAAGAAAACAGGGGGTTTTTTAACGCTGAAGCTTTCTTT.

This clone was recorded only once. This rearrangement joins TRBV5-4 to TRBJ1-4; 7 nucleotides line up with TRBD1. The V and J ends lost 0 bases and 8 bases, in that order; junction bases with no gene match: 13. Germline-derived CDR1 and CDR2 are SGHNT and YYREEE (reference sequence). CDR3 length equals 17 residues. CDR3: CASSLGTPGTAAEKLFF. The CDR3, as DNA: TGTGCCAGCAGCTTGGGGACCCCCGGGACAGCGGCCGAAAAACTGTTTTTT.

The chain employs TRBV4-3 and TRBJ2-3, with 10 bases fitting TRBD2. This CDR3 region has 16 residues. The germline gives CDR1 LGHNA, CDR2 YSLEER. Unmatched junction bases numbered 5, after V lost 2 bases and J lost 3 bases. The CDR3 coding sequence is TGCGCCAGCAGCCAACAAATAGCGGGAGGAACAGATACGCAGTATTTT. Encoded protein: CASSQQIAGGTDTQYF.

The rearrangement uses TRBV30 and TRBJ2-7; 7 nucleotides line up with TRBD1. The CDR3 runs 13 residues. V lost 3 bases, J lost 1 base, and 3 bases stayed unmatched. Per the germline V gene, CDR1 is GTSNPN and CDR2 is SVGIG (reference sequence). The CDR3 loop is CAWRTGKSYEQYF. In DNA, the CDR3 is TGTGCCTGGAGGACAGGGAAATCCTACGAGCAGTACTTC.

This clone was detected only once. The chain combines TRBV18 with TRBJ2-1, with 11 bases that match TRBD2. With V trimmed by 6 bases and J by 7 bases, 11 bases remained unmatched. Germline assignment: CDR1 KGHSH and CDR2 LQKENI. The CDR3 sequence is 16 residues long. The chain's CDR3 is CASSHPLAGVGNEQFF. The CDR3 DNA follows: TGTGCCAGCTCGCATCCACTAGCGGGAGTAGGAAATGAGCAGTTCTTC.

The chain employs TRBV9 and TRBJ2-3; TRBD2 is a possible D gene (6 bases). The V gene's germline CDR1 is SGDLS and CDR2 YYNGEE. V gave up 0 bases and J gave up 2 bases, with 16 bases separating them. The CDR3 extends over 17 amino acids. CDR3 amino acids: CASSVDPAGLLTDTQYF. In DNA, the CDR3 is TGTGCCAGCAGCGTAGATCCGGCGGGGCTACTCACAGATACGCAGTATTTT.

V gene TRBV6-4 combines with J gene TRBJ2-7; D is possibly TRBD2 (5 bases). Per germline, CDR1 MRHNA and CDR2 SNTAGT. The CDR3 has 17 residues. Trimming left V 5 bases short and J 3 bases short, with 23 bases between. This chain's CDR3 is CASSKARLSYQNYEQYF. The CDR3 coding sequence is TGTGCCAGCAGTAAGGCCAGACTATCATACCAGAACTACGAGCAGTACTTC.

In this sample, this clone turned up once. The chain combines TRBV7-9 with TRBJ2-7; 12 bases fit TRBD2. Per the germline V gene, CDR1 is SEHNR and CDR2 is FQNEAQ (reference sequence). V dropped 3 bases and J dropped 0; count of bases not matched to a gene: 9. The CDR3 sequence is 18 residues long. In DNA, the CDR3 is TGTGCCAGCAGCTTCGGCCTAGCGGGAGGGACGAGCTCCTACGAGCAGTACTTC. Its protein product is CASSFGLAGGTSSYEQYF.

Here the CDR3 DNA reads TGTGCCAGTAGTAGTACGACAGGCTGGAATGAAAAACTGTTTTTT. Amino acids: CASSSTTGWNEKLFF. The chain has TRBV19 and TRBJ1-4; weak D call: TRBD1 (6 bases). This CDR3 spans 15 amino acids. The germline V gene encodes CDR1 LNHDA and CDR2 SQIVND (reference sequence). V dropped 4 bases and J dropped 5 bases, with 14 bases sitting between them.

The chain couples TRBV5-1 to TRBJ1-4; 7 bases align to TRBD1. V shed 0 bases and J 14 bases; nucleotides not matched to a gene: 10. The CDR3 spans 14 residues. CDR1 and CDR2 from the germline V gene are SGHRS and YFSETQ. For the CDR3, the DNA is TGCGCCAGCAGCTTGGAGGGCAGGGGGTTGGATCTGTTTTTT. It encodes CASSLEGRGLDLFF. Looking up the rest from reference TRBV5-1 and TRBJ1-4 gives the full variable domain: KAGVTQTPRYLIKTRGQQVTLSCSPISGHRSVSWYQQTPGQGLQFLFEYFSETQRNKGNFPGRFSGRQFSNSRSEMNVSTLELGDSALYLCASSLEGRGLDLFFGSGTQLSVL.

V and J are TRBV5-5 and TRBJ2-5; D gene unclear. V was clipped by 1 base and J by 5 bases, with 9 bases between them. The CDR3 is 13 residues long. Looked up from germline, CDR1 is SGHKS and CDR2 is YYEKEE (reference sequence). CDR3 coding DNA: TGTGCCAGCAGCTTGTCTCGGGTCGAGACCCAGTACTTC. Protein sequence: CASSLSRVETQYF.

V is TRBV15 and J is TRBJ1-6; D ambiguous. The germline V and J ends were trimmed by 0 bases and 4 bases, with 7 bases remaining between them. Germline CDR1 reads LNHNV; CDR2 reads YYDKDF (reference sequence). There are 15 residues in the CDR3. CDR3 sequence: CATSREMEYNSPLHF. Here the CDR3 DNA reads TGTGCCACCAGCAGAGAGATGGAGTATAATTCACCCCTCCACTTT.

This clone was seen just once. The chain uses TRBV27 and TRBJ1-2, with 7 bases identical to TRBD1. CDR1 is MNHEY, CDR2 SMNVEV, per germline (reference sequence). The trim removed 7 bases at V and 3 bases at J, leaving 5 bases unmatched. This CDR3 is 13 amino acids long. Here the CDR3 DNA reads TGTGCCAGCAAAAGGGGGCCGGACTATGGCTACACCTTC. Its protein product is CASKRGPDYGYTF.

The chain recombines TRBV2 with TRBJ2-3; D is perhaps TRBD1 (6 bases). The germline V and J ends were trimmed by 7 bases and 1 base, with 15 bases remaining between them. The CDR3 loop spans 15 amino acids. Germline CDR1 is SNHLY and CDR2 is FYNNEI. The DNA for the CDR3 is TGTGCCAGCATAGGAACAGGGTCGGGCACAGATACGCAGTATTTT. Residues: CASIGTGSGTDTQYF.

V is TRBV13 and J is TRBJ2-3, with 7 bases identical to TRBD1. The CDR3 has 15 residues. J lost 0 bases, V lost 5 bases, and 5 bases had no gene match. Looked up from germline, CDR1 is PRHDT and CDR2 is FYEKMQ (reference sequence). The CDR3 spells CASSPDRTSTDTQYF. CDR3 DNA: TGTGCCAGCAGCCCGGACAGGACTAGCACAGATACGCAGTATTTT.

The CDR3 loop is CASSRSFRGGEQFF. As DNA, the CDR3 is TGTGCCAGCAGCCGAAGTTTTAGAGGCGGTGAGCAGTTCTTC. The rearrangement links TRBV7-2 to TRBJ2-1; D ambiguous. The CDR3 covers 14 residues. V was clipped by 5 bases and J by 9 bases, with 17 bases between them. Germline-derived CDR1 and CDR2 are SGHTA and FQGNSA.

This clone was counted a single time. V is TRBV9 and J is TRBJ2-3; D uncertain. Germline CDR1 SGDLS, CDR2 YYNGEE. Trimming stripped 0 bases from V and 2 bases from J, with 10 bases between. CDR3 length: 15 residues. This CDR3 is CASSVGAAFTDTQYF. In DNA, the CDR3 is TGTGCCAGCAGCGTAGGGGCAGCCTTCACAGATACGCAGTATTTT.

This chain joins TRBV5-1 and TRBJ2-7; 10 bases are shared with TRBD2. Germline V lookup: CDR1 SGHRS, CDR2 YFSETQ. The CDR3 spans 17 residues. V lost 0 bases to trimming and J lost 3 bases; unmatched junction nucleotides: 9. CDR3 sequence: CASSLVSSGSGSYEQYF. The DNA of the CDR3 is TGCGCCAGCAGCTTGGTGTCTAGCGGGAGTGGAAGCTACGAGCAGTACTTC.

The chain carries TRBV6-1 and TRBJ2-7, with TRBD1 identical over 8 bases. CDR3 length: 15 residues. Trimming at V came to 6 bases and at J to 4 bases, leaving 11 bases not matched to a gene. Germline CDR1 and CDR2: MNHNS and SASEGT. The CDR3 protein is CASRGRGPSFYEQYF. CDR3 nucleotide sequence: TGTGCCAGCAGGGGCAGGGGGCCATCCTTTTACGAGCAGTACTTC.